This TCR beta chain was identified during a study of control samples from healthy donors and cancer patients. The germline V gene has CDR1 MNHEY and CDR2 SVGAGI. Trimming stripped 2 bases from V and 5 bases from J, with 10 bases between. This CDR3 has 13 amino acids. Method: immunoSEQ multiplex PCR; TCRdb's copy keeps in-frame clones and lacks some. This sample has approximately 140,000 clones, with over 85% found just once. Sequenced input: blood. The receptor comes from a young man in good health. V usage is TRBV6-5 and J usage is TRBJ2-7; D could derive from TRBD1 or TRBD2 (5 bases each). The CDR3 loop reads CASSYRGPDEQYF. The CDR3 DNA reads TGTGCCAGCAGTTACCGGGGCCCGGACGAGCAGTACTTC.